This T cell receptor beta chain appears in the sequencing data of a study of Graves' ophthalmopathy and Graves' hyperthyroidism. The ends were cut back, 8 bases at V and 0 bases at J, with 10 bases in the middle. The CDR3 extends over 13 amino acids. The V gene's germline CDR1 is SEHNR and CDR2 FQNEAQ (reference sequence). This clonotype was recorded at least ten times. The authors amplified TCR beta CDR3 regions from RNA transcripts. HTBI primers were employed in first-round RT-PCR, then a second-round multiplex PCR followed. TCRdb processed the multiplex PCR reads anew with MiXCR; each CDR3 protein has one entry. In the table there are 600,000 to 650,000 distinct CDR3 sequences, roughly 20% of which are singletons.

The J gene is TRBJ1-1, the V gene TRBV7-9, with D tentatively TRBD1 (5 bases). The sample comprised peripheral blood. This clonotype originated in a woman in her late teens or twenties with stable Graves' hyperthyroidism. Some clones in this sample may be carry-over from other donors' samples. The CDR3 reads CASQGGMNTEAFF. The CDR3 bases are TGTGCCAGCCAGGGTGGCATGAACACTGAAGCTTTCTTT.